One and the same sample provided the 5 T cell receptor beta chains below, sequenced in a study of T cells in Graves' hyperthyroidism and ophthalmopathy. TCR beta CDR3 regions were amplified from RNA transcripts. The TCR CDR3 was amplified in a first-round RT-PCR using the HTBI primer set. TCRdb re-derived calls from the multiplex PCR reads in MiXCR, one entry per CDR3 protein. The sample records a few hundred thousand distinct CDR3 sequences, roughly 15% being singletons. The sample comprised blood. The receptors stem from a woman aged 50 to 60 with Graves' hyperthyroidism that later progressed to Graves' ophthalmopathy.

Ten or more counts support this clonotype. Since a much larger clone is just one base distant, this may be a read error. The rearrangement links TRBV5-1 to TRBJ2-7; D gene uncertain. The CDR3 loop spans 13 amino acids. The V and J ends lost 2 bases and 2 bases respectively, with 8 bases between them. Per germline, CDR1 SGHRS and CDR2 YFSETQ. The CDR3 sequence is CASSFVPAYEQYF. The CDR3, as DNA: TGCGCCAGCAGCTTCGTACCGGCCTACGAGCAGTACTTC.

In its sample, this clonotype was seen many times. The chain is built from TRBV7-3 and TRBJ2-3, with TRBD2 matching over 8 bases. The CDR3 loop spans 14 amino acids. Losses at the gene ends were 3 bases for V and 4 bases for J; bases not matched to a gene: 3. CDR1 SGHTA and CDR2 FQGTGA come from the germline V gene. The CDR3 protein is CASSLGAGADTQYF. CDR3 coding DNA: TGTGCCAGCAGCTTGGGAGCGGGAGCAGATACGCAGTATTTT.

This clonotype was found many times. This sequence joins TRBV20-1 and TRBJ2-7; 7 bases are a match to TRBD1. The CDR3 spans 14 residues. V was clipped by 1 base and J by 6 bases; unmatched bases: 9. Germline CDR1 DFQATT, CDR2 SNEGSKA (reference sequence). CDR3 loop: CSARGGTAVREQYF. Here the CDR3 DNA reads TGCAGTGCTAGAGGAGGGACAGCCGTCCGCGAGCAGTACTTC.

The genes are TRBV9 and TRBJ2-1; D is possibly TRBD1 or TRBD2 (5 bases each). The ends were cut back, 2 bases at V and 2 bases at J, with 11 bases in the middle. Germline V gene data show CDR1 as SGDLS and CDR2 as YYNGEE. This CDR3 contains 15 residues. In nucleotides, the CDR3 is TGTGCCAGCAGCGTCTTTGGGGGAACCTACAATGAGCAGTTCTTC. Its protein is CASSVFGGTYNEQFF.

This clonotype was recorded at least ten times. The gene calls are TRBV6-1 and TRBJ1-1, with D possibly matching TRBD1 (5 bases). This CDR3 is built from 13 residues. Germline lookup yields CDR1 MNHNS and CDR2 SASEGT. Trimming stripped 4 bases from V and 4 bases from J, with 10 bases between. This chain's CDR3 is CASSGGGPTEAFF. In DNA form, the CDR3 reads TGTGCCAGCAGTGGGGGCGGCCCCACTGAAGCTTTCTTT.